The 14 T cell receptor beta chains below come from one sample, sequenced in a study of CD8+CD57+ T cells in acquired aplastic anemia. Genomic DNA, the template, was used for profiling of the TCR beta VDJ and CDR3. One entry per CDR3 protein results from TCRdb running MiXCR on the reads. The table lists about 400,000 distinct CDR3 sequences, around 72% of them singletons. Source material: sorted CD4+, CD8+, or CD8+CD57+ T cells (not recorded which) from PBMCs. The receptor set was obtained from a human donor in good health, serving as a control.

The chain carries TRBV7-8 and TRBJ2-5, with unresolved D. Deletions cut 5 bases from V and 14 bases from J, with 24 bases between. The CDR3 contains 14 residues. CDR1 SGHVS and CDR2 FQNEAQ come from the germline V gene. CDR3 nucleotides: TGTGCCAGCAGCCCACAGCCCGGAGAGACGCAGTACTACTTC. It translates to CASSPQPGETQYYF.

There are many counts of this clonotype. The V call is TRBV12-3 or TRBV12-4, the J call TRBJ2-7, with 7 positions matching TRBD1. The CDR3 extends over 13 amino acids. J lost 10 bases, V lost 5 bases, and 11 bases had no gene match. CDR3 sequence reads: CASSAMDRQQQYF. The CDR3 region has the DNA TGTGCCAGCAGTGCAATGGACAGGCAGCAACAGTACTTC.

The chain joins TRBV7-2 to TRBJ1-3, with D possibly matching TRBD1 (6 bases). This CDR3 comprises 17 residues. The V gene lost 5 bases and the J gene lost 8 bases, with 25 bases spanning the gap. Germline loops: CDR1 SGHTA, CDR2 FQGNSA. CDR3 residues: CASSLEGGGYEQYTIYF. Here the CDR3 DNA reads TGTGCCAGCAGCCTAGAGGGGGGGGGCTACGAGCAATACACCATATATTTT.

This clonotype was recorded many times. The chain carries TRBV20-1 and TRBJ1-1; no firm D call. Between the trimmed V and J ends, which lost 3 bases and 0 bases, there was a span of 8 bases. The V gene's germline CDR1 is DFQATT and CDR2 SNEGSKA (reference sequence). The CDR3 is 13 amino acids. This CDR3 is CSARKGMNTEAFF. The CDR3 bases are TGCAGTGCTAGGAAGGGAATGAACACTGAAGCTTTCTTT.

CDR3: CASSEIGTSYGYTF. For the CDR3, the DNA is TGTGCCAGCAGTGAAATAGGAACAAGCTATGGCTACACCTTC. V usage is TRBV6-6 and J usage is TRBJ1-2; D remains ambiguous. Per the germline V gene, CDR1 is MNHNY and CDR2 is SVGAGI (reference sequence). The CDR3 runs to 14 residues. V was trimmed by 5 bases and J by 4 bases, leaving 14 bases between them.

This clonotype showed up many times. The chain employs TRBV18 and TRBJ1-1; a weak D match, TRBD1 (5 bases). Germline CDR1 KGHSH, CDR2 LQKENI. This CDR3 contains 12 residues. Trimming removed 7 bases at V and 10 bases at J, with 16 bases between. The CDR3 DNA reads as TGTGCCAGCTTCGAACGAGGCGGGGGAGCTTTCTTT. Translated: CASFERGGGAFF.

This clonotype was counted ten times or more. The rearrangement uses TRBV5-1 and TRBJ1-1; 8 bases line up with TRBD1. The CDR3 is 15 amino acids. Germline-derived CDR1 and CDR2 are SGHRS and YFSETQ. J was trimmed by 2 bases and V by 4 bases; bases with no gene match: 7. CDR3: CASSAGQVANTEAFF. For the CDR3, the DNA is TGCGCCAGCAGCGCGGGACAGGTGGCCAACACTGAAGCTTTCTTT.

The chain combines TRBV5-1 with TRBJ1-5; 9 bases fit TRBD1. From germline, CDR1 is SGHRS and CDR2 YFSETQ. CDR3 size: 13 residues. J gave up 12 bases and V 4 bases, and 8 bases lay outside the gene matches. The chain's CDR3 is CASSQTGGGYQHF. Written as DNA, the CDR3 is TGCGCCAGCAGCCAAACAGGGGGCGGCTACCAGCATTTT.

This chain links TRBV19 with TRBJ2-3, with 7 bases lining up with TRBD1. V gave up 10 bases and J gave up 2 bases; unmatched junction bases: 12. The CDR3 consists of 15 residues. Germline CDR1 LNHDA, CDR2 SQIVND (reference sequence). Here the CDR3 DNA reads TGTGCCACCGGTCGGACAGGAACGAACACAGATACGCAGTATTTT. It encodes CATGRTGTNTDTQYF.

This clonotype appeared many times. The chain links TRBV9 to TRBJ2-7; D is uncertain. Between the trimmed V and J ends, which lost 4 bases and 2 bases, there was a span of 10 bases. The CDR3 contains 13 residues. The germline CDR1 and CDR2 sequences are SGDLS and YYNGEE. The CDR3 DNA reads TGTGCCAGCAGCTTCGACAATCCCTACGAGCAGTACTTC. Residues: CASSFDNPYEQYF. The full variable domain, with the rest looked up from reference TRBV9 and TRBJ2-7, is DSGVTQTPKHLITATGQRVTLRCSPRSGDLSVYWYQQSLDQGLQFLIQYYNGEERAKGNILERFSAQQFPDLHSELNLSSLELGDSALYFCASSFDNPYEQYFGPGTRLTVT.

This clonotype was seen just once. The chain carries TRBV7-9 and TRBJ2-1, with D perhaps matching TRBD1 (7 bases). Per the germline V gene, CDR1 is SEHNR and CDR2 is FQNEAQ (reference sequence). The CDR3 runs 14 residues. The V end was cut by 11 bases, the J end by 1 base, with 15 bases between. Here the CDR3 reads CALGGTDSYNEQFF. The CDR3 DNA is TGTGCCTTAGGGGGGACAGATTCCTACAATGAGCAGTTCTTC.

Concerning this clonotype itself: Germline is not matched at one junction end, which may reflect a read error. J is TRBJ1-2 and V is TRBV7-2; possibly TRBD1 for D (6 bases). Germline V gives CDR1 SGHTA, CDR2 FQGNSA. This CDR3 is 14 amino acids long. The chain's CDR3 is CASSLELTSGGAAF. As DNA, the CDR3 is TGTGCCAGCAGCCTAGAACTGACTAGCGGGGGGGCAGCCTTC.

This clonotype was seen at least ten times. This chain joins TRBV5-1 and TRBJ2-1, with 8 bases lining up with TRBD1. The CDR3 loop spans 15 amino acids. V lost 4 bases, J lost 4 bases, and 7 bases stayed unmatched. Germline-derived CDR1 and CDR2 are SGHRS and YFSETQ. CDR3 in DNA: TGCGCCAGCAGCAACAGCGGACAGGGATACAATGAGCAGTTCTTC. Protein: CASSNSGQGYNEQFF.

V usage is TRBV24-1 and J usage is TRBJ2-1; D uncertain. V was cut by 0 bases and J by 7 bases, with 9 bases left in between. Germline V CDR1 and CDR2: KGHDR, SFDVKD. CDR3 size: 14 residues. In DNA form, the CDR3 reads TGTGCCACCAGTGATTTGCATAGTGGGAATGAGCAGTTCTTC. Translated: CATSDLHSGNEQFF.